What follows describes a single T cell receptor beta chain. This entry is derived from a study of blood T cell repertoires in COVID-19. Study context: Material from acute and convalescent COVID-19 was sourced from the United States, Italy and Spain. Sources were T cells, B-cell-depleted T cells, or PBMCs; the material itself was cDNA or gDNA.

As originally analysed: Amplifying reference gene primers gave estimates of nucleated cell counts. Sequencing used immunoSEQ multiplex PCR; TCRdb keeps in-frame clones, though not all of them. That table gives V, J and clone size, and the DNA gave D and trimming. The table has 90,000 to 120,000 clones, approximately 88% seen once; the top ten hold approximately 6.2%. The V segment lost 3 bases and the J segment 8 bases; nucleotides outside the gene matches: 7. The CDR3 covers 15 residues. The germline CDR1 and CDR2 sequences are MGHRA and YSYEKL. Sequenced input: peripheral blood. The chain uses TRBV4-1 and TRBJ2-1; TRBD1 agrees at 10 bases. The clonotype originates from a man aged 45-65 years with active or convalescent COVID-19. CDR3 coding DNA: TGCGCCAGCAGCCACTACGGACAGGGGGGCTATGAGCAGTTCTTC. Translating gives CASSHYGQGGYEQFF.